This T cell receptor (beta chain) appears in the sequencing data of a study of CD8+CD57+ T cells in acquired aplastic anemia. From germline, CDR1 is KGHDR and CDR2 SFDVKD. This CDR3 has 14 amino acids. Profiling that covered TCR beta VDJ and CDR3 relied on genomic DNA as its template. TCRdb analysed the reads with MiXCR anew, one entry per CDR3 protein. The sample shows 120,000 or so distinct CDR3 sequences, 40% to 60% of them seen only once. As concerns this clonotype: Without the conserved terminal phenylalanine or tryptophan, this CDR3 likely stems from a read error.

This clonotype was obtained from a human donor in good health, serving as a control. Source material: sorted CD4+, CD8+, or CD8+CD57+ T cells (not recorded which) from PBMCs. The chain joins TRBV24-1 to TRBJ2-5; D may correspond to TRBD1 or TRBD2 (5 bases each). The CDR3 region has the DNA TGTGCCACCAGTGAGGGGACCTCACAAGAGGCCCAGTACTCC. Translating it yields CATSEGTSQEAQYS.